These 2 T cell receptor beta chains share one sample of origin, sequenced in a study of regulatory T cells in long-lasting Graves disease. Relying on iRepertoire HTBI primers and Arm-PCR of CDR3 regions, the team built TCR beta libraries. TCRdb reprocessed the multiplex PCR reads with MiXCR, giving one entry per CDR3 protein. The repertoire holds around 420,000 distinct CDR3 sequences, with approximately 15% as singletons. Regarding time point: newly diagnosed GD, antithyroid drugs for less than 3 months. Construction of the TCR library relied on RNA isolated from PBMCs. The same data also contributed to another study, on T cells in Graves' hyperthyroidism and ophthalmopathy.

Sequenced here: peripheral blood mononuclear cells (PBMCs), sampled at new diagnosis, from a patient treated with antithyroid drugs. Source of these receptors: a woman aged 40 to 50 with Graves disease.

Concerning this clonotype itself: With a much larger clone just one base away, this may be a read error. The V call is TRBV12-3 or TRBV12-4, the J call TRBJ2-3, with D unclear. The germline V and J ends were trimmed by 7 bases and 4 bases, with 15 bases remaining between them. CDR3 length equals 14 residues. The CDR3 sequence is CASIPPDAADTQYF. CDR3 sequence (DNA): TGTGCCAGCATCCCCCCGGATGCAGCAGATACGCAGTATTTT.

This clonotype was recorded many times. This chain joins TRBV29-1 and TRBJ2-2; D not certain. Germline CDR1 reads SQVTM; CDR2 reads ANQGSEA. CDR3 length equals 13 residues. Trimming took off 1 base at V and 3 bases at J, with 6 bases between the two ends. As DNA, the CDR3 is TGCAGCGTTGAAGGGGCAGACACCGGGGAGCTGTTTTTT. The encoded protein is CSVEGADTGELFF.